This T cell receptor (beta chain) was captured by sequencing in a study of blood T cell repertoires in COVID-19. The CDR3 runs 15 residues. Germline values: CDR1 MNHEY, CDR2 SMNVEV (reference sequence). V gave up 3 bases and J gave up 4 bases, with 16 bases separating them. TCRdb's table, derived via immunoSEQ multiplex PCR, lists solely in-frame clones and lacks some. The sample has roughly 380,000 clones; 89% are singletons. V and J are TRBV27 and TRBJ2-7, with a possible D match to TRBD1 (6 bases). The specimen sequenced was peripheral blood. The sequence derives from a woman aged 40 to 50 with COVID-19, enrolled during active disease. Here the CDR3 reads CASSFSSDSPYEQYF. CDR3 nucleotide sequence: TGTGCCAGCAGTTTTAGTTCGGACAGCCCTTACGAGCAGTACTTC.